The count of the clone carrying this T cell receptor beta chain is one. The record originates from a study of cytomegalovirus exposure and HLA in healthy donors. The V end lost 2 bases, the J end lost 0 bases, and 4 bases lay between the germline ends. This CDR3 comprises 12 residues. CDR1 and CDR2 (germline): GTSNPN, SVGIG (reference sequence). The repertoire was sequenced with immunoSEQ multiplex PCR; TCRdb's copy has only in-frame clones and lacks some. The repertoire holds more than 120,000 clones, with around 90% as singletons. V usage is TRBV30 and J usage is TRBJ1-1; D remains unclear. This clonotype was sampled from a man aged 18 to 30 in good health and CMV-seropositive. The sequenced sample was PBMCs. CDR3 sequence reads: CAWSTVNTEAFF. The CDR3 DNA sequence: TGTGCCTGGAGTACAGTGAACACTGAAGCTTTCTTT.